One and the same sample provided the 5 T cell receptor beta chains below, sequenced in a study of tumor-infiltrating lymphocytes in primary liver carcinoma. TCR beta cDNA was prepared out of approximately 470 ng total RNA by means of a constant-region primer. For TCR beta, libraries were produced by three nested multiplex PCR rounds using slightly modified ARM-PCR. Rounds one and two of PCR, each of 10 cycles, were primed with TRBV1-TRBV30 forward primers and a C-beta reverse primer. TCRdb recomputed calls from the multiplex PCR reads with MiXCR, one row per CDR3 protein. The repertoire holds approximately 100,000 distinct CDR3 sequences, around 73% seen once, with around 12% in the top ten. Without any cell sorting, roughly 20-33 mg of bulk tissue yielded co-extracted RNA and DNA. The sequencing input was liver tumor tissue from sampling region 2. The subset was: tumor region T2, inferior pole. The source is a woman between 55 and 75 years old with primary liver carcinoma and hepatitis B virus infection.

A note on this clonotype: The junction does not match germline at one end; this may be a read error. This rearrangement joins TRBV6-2 or TRBV6-3 to TRBJ2-1; TRBD2 matches 10 bases. This CDR3 spans 15 amino acids. CDR1 is MNHEY, CDR2 SVGEGT, per germline. CDR3 sequence (DNA): TGTGCCAACAGAAACAGCGGGAGGGTCCACAATGAGCAGTTCTTT. Its translation is CANRNSGRVHNEQFF.

This clonotype has a handful of counts. The rearrangement uses TRBV25-1 and TRBJ2-7, with TRBD2 matching 10 bases. V gave up 3 bases and J gave up 6 bases; unmatched junction bases: 11. The CDR3 has 16 amino acids. CDR1 is MGHDK and CDR2 is SYGVNS in the germline V gene. In DNA form, the CDR3 reads TGTGCCAGCAGTGATGTATATAGCGGGAGGATAAGCGAGCAGTACTTC. This gives the protein CASSDVYSGRISEQYF.

This clonotype was seen at least ten times. V is TRBV5-4 and J is TRBJ1-1; a possible D gene is TRBD1 (6 bases). V was clipped by 4 bases and J by 5 bases, with 12 bases between them. CDR1 SGHNT and CDR2 YYREEE come from the germline V gene (reference sequence). This CDR3 is 13 amino acids long. The CDR3 coding sequence is TGTGCCAGCAGCCAAGGACAGAAAACTGAAGCTTTCTTT. Its protein is CASSQGQKTEAFF.

Note on this clonotype: Relative to the germline gene, one junction end is altered; a read error may explain this. The rearrangement joins TRBV4-1 to TRBJ2-3; the match to TRBD2 covers 8 bases. The V gene's germline CDR1 is MGHRA and CDR2 YSYEKL. The CDR3 covers 18 residues. The CDR3 is CASSQATSGTPGADTLYF. The CDR3, as DNA: TGCGCCAGCAGCCAAGCAACTAGCGGAACTCCGGGCGCAGATACGCTGTATTTT.

This clonotype was detected many times. The CDR3 DNA sequence: TGTGCCAGCAGTTTAGACATGGCTGGAAACGAGCAGTACTTC. It codes for CASSLDMAGNEQYF. V and J are TRBV12-3 or TRBV12-4 and TRBJ2-7, with no clear D. V gave up 1 base and J gave up 5 bases, with 12 bases separating them. The CDR3 length is 14 residues.